Sequencing of this T cell receptor (beta chain) was carried out in a study of blood T cells in healthy people across ages. The CDR3 is 12 residues long. Germline CDR1 reads DFQATT; CDR2 reads SNEGSKA (reference sequence). Turning to this clonotype: What it binds is not known.

Findings of the study overall: Aged donors had fewer naive CD4+ cells and lower diversity than long-lived donors. TCR beta diversity per million T cells fell roughly linearly with age.

The use of a sample-barcoded 5' primer and a J-beta primer mix characterized a second PCR of 7 to 11 cycles. With 12 random nucleotides, a template-switch adaptor tagged each individual cDNA molecule. Using its own MiXCR run on the 5' RACE reads, TCRdb lists one record per CDR3 protein. The data contain over a million distinct CDR3 sequences, around 42% of them singletons. Sample: blood. This TCR derives from a woman aged 18-30 years in good health. The genes are TRBV20-1 and TRBJ2-5, with TRBD1 matching 7 bases. Matching the DNA end better, TRBJ2-7 makes the J call doubtful. The CDR3 nucleotides read TGCAGTGCAGGACCGGGACAGTACGAGCAGTACTTC. Translation: CSAGPGQYEQYF.